These T cell receptor beta chains were read from a single sample in a study of cytomegalovirus exposure and HLA in healthy donors. Profiled with immunoSEQ multiplex PCR; TCRdb holds only in-frame clones, not every one. The sample has some 190,000 clones; 86% are singletons. The sequenced sample consisted of PBMCs. All receptors come from a young woman in good health and CMV-seronegative. Both conserved end residues are trimmed from each CDR3. Rows may omit the clone size; those that give it use once, few, many or a size class.

v_call	clone_size	cdr3_length	j_call	cdr3_aa
TRBV9	NA	14	TRBJ1-2	ASSVDLGQGGYGYT
TRBV5-1	NA	13	TRBJ2-7	ASSPQGQGDYEQY
TRBV9	NA	14	TRBJ1-2	ASSANQGSIGYGYT
TRBV19	NA	15	TRBJ1-6	ASSPPPRTGANPPLH
TRBV30	NA	15	TRBJ2-5	AWSVLPGLAASGTQY
TRBV7-6	NA	14	TRBJ2-3	ASSSLSGGSTDTQY
TRBV15	NA	12	TRBJ2-1	ATRSGRGGVEQF
TRBV11-2	few	12	TRBJ2-7	ASSWGQGLYEQY
TRBV28	NA	12	TRBJ1-5	ASSLWGGNQPQH
TRBV7-9	NA	14	TRBJ2-7	ASSQILWEGPYEQY
TRBV18	NA	11	TRBJ1-5	ASSYRVDQPQH
TRBV27	NA	13	TRBJ1-2	ASSSPLAGFHGYT
TRBV11-1	NA	13	TRBJ2-5	ASSLAPRRNGTQY
TRBV2	few	13	TRBJ1-2	ASSGGPPVGYGYT
TRBV30	NA	11	TRBJ2-2	AWSPLSTGELF
TRBV6-6	NA	10	TRBJ2-2	ASIRGTGELF
TRBV11-3	NA	16	TRBJ2-2	ASSLDLAGVANTGELF
TRBV5-1	once	11	TRBJ2-7	ASSLFDRNEQY
TRBV11-2	NA	9	TRBJ2-7	ASSSREEQY
TRBV25-1	NA	15	TRBJ2-5	ASSARRLHRDRETQY
TRBV5-4	NA	16	TRBJ2-1	ASSRTSGGGRSYNEQF